The entry below describes one TCR beta chain. The antigen is unknown. Method: immunoSEQ multiplex PCR; TCRdb's copy keeps in-frame clones and lacks some. The sample has approximately 51,000 clones, about 77% seen once; the top ten hold 2% to 2.5%. This record comes from a study of OX40 agonist ivuxolimab in advanced cancers. Study-level background: Patients treated during dose escalation were battling hepatocellular carcinoma, melanoma, renal cell or head and neck cancer. The study, taken as a whole, reports: Among the lowest levels of clonal expansion were found in partial responders at 0.1-3.0 mg/kg. Antigens targeted by the expanded peripheral T cells were not determined.

CDR3 length: 14 residues. Germline CDR1 LNHDA, CDR2 SQIVND (reference sequence). V was trimmed by 2 bases and J by 4 bases, leaving 11 bases between them. V gene TRBV19 combines with J gene TRBJ2-5; D perhaps matches TRBD1 (5 bases). The source material was CD4+ or CD8+ T cells sorted from blood, sampled in a trial of the OX40 agonist ivuxolimab. The receptor comes from an adult with an advanced solid tumor such as melanoma, head and neck, liver or kidney cancer. This chain's CDR3 is CASSIQGFRETQYF. CDR3 coding DNA: TGTGCCAGTAGTATACAGGGATTCCGAGAGACCCAGTACTTC.